These 5 T cell receptor beta chains share one sample of origin, sequenced in a study of blood T cell repertoires in COVID-19. Some clones are missing from TCRdb's copy, which holds only in-frame ones; the method was immunoSEQ multiplex PCR. The table shows fewer than 150,000 clones, with 84% occurring only once. Sequencing was carried out using peripheral blood. The origin of the receptors is a human donor in a cohort sampled during active COVID-19.

A few counts support this clone. The chain employs TRBV14 and TRBJ2-1; TRBD2 might be the D (5 bases). V lost 4 bases, J lost 13 bases, and 14 bases lay in between. Germline loops: CDR1 SGHDN, CDR2 FVKESK. The CDR3 is made up of 12 amino acids. The CDR3 here is CASSRNLGGQFF. The DNA for the CDR3 is TGTGCCAGCAGCCGTAATCTAGGAGGCCAGTTCTTC.

The rearrangement links TRBV3-1 (or the pseudogene TRBV3-2) to TRBJ2-7; D is perhaps TRBD2 (5 bases). CDR3 size: 14 residues. V was cut by 1 base and J by 2 bases, with 9 bases left in between. Germline V CDR1 and CDR2: LGHDT, YNNKEL (reference sequence). CDR3 nucleotide sequence: TGTGCCAGCAGCCAAGCCAGCGGAACCTACGAGCAGTACTTC. Protein: CASSQASGTYEQYF.

The chain uses TRBV5-1 and TRBJ2-7; D possibly corresponds to TRBD2 (6 bases). CDR1 SGHRS and CDR2 YFSETQ come from the germline V gene. V was clipped by 3 bases and J by 3 bases, with 13 bases between them. The CDR3 is 14 residues long. CDR3 nucleotides: TGCGCCAGCAGCTCGGGAGCGACAAACTACGAGCAGTACTTC. This encodes CASSSGATNYEQYF.

The rearrangement uses TRBV5-8 and TRBJ2-7; 8 bases line up with TRBD1. The CDR3 contains 14 residues. J gave up 7 bases and V 1 base, and 7 bases lay outside the gene matches. CDR1 is SGHTS, CDR2 YDEGEE, per germline. The CDR3 protein is CASSLNQGAWEQYF. The CDR3 DNA follows: TGTGCCAGCAGCTTGAACCAGGGGGCATGGGAGCAGTACTTC.

The CDR3: CASSVGDIGGYTF. Here the CDR3 DNA reads TGTGCCAGCAGCGTAGGGGACATAGGGGGCTACACCTTC. This chain connects TRBV9 to TRBJ1-2; maybe TRBD1 (6 bases). This CDR3 is built from 13 residues. V was cut by 0 bases and J by 8 bases, with 11 bases left in between. CDR1 and CDR2 from the germline V gene are SGDLS and YYNGEE. The full variable domain, with the rest looked up from reference TRBV9 and TRBJ1-2, is DSGVTQTPKHLITATGQRVTLRCSPRSGDLSVYWYQQSLDQGLQFLIQYYNGEERAKGNILERFSAQQFPDLHSELNLSSLELGDSALYFCASSVGDIGGYTFGSGTRLTVV.